This section outlines one T cell receptor beta chain sequence together with its context. Its antigen remains undetermined. Base quality data are lacking; no much larger clone is found one base away. The CDR3 sequence holds 14 residues, the cysteine and phenylalanine included. Just the 42-base CDR3 DNA is kept, in frame starting at base 1. CDR1 DFQATT and CDR2 SNEGSKA are derived from the germline V gene (reference sequence). V is cut back by 5 bases and J by 0 bases, with 4 bases in the junction unmatched. The source of the sample is a study of response to subunit inactivated influenza vaccine (dated by TCRdb to 2017 to 2018). Some background on the complete study: Deep quantitative T cell receptor repertoire profiling was used in the study to track responses to a trivalent subunit inactivated influenza vaccine. Results the study describes overall, beyond this receptor: The authors proposed that each seasonal influenza vaccination may bring in only a limited number of new T cells.

Receptor libraries were prepared by RT-PCR. The sample was run on an Illumina HiSeq 2500. The public reads were reprocessed in TCRdb via fastp at Q25 and MiXCR, keeping in-frame beta chains. Records with the same CDR3 protein are collapsed into one entry carrying the most frequent genes and DNA. This sample has roughly 520,000 distinct CDR3 sequences in its table, and roughly 27% of those were observed once. In total, the top ten clones hold under 2.5% of the sample. In this chain, TRBV20-1 is recombined with TRBJ2-3; 8 middle bases align to TRBD1. The sample consisted of CD4+ T cells sorted from PBMCs, taken roughly 5 days after vaccination. The sequence was collected from a man over 45 who received an inactivated influenza vaccine. Donor details come from another sample of the same person, matched by shared clones. CDR3 protein: CSAFRDRSTDTQYF. At the DNA level, the sequence is TGCAGTGCTTTTCGGGACAGGAGCACAGATACGCAGTATTTT.